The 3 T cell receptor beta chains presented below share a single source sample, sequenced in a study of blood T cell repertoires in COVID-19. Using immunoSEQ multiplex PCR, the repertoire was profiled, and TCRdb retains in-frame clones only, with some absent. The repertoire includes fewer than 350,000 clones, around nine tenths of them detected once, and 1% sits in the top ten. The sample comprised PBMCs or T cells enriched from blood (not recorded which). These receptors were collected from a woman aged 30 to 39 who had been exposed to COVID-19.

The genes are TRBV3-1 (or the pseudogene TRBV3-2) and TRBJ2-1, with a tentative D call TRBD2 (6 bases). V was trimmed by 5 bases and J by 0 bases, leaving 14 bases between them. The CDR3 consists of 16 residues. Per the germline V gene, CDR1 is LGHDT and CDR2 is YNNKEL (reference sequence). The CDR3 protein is CASSGGTPSSYNEQFF. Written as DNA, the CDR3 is TGTGCCAGCAGCGGCGGGACTCCGAGCTCCTACAATGAGCAGTTCTTC.

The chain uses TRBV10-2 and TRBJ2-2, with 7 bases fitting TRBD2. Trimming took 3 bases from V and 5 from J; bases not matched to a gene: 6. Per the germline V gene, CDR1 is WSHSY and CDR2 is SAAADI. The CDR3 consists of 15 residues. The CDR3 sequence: CASSDLAAFTGELFF. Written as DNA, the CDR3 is TGCGCCAGCAGTGACCTAGCGGCCTTTACCGGGGAGCTGTTTTTT.

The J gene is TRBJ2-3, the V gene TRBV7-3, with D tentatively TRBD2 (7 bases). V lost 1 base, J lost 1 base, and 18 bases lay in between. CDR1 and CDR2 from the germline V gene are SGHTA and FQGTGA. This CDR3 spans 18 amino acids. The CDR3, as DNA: TGTGCCAGCAGCTTAAGGGGGCCTAGCGGACGACGCACAGATACGCAGTATTTT. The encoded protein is CASSLRGPSGRRTDTQYF.